A single T cell receptor (beta chain) is shown here with its context. The antigen remains undetermined. The sample originates from a study of cytomegalovirus exposure and HLA in healthy donors. V lost 0 bases, J lost 3 bases, and 9 bases lay in between. Germline lookup yields CDR1 LGHNA and CDR2 YNFKEQ. The CDR3 covers 15 residues. The study's findings and limits: Associated with cytomegalovirus, according to the listing, were 150 to 200 TCR beta chains.

TCRdb's copy holds only in-frame clones and misses some; the assay was immunoSEQ multiplex PCR. This table has under 130,000 clones, about 85% appearing once. The receptor was isolated from a young woman in good health and CMV-seropositive. The sequenced sample was PBMCs. The rearrangement uses TRBV4-2 and TRBJ2-1; tentatively, D is TRBD1 (6 bases). In nucleotides, the CDR3 is TGTGCCAGCAGCCAAGAAGGCAGGGGCTACAATGAGCAGTTCTTC. This codes for CASSQEGRGYNEQFF.